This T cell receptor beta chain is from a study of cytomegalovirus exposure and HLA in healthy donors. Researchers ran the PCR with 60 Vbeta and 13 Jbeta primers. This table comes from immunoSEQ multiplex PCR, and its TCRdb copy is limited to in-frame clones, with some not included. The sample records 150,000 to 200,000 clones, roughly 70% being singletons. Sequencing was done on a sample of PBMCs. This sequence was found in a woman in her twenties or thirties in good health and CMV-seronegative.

The CDR3 DNA is TGTGCCAGCTCCCGGGACAGGGGAGGAAACACCATATATTTT. Its translation is CASSRDRGGNTIYF. J is TRBJ1-3 and V is TRBV2; 10 bases are shared with TRBD1. This CDR3 region has 14 residues. V dropped 8 bases and J dropped 4; count of bases not matched to a gene: 5. From germline, CDR1 is SNHLY and CDR2 FYNNEI.